This TCR beta chain is drawn from a study of regulatory T cells in long-lasting Graves disease. Study results and caveats: For persistent Graves' patients, TCR diversity was lower than for newly diagnosed ones. Small numbers of samples may have cut accuracy. Persistent disease was associated with favored TRBV28 usage and with favored use of TRBJ1-2 and TRBJ2-5.

J was trimmed by 3 bases and V by 5 bases; bases with no gene match: 9. This CDR3 is 15 amino acids long. Germline CDR1 reads MNHEY; CDR2 reads SMNVEV (reference sequence). This sample's time point: persistent/refractory GD, antithyroid drugs over 5 years with positive TRAb. From PBMCs, RNA was extracted and then used to make the TCR library. In Xi'an, China, an endocrinology department was the source of patients. As to this clonotype: Its antigen is unidentified.

Library construction for TCR beta used iRepertoire HTBI primers and Arm-PCR of CDR3 regions. MiXCR was run by TCRdb on the multiplex PCR reads, yielding one entry per CDR3 protein. The sample carries about 450,000 distinct CDR3 sequences, 23% recorded once. The source is a female donor with Graves disease. Sequencing was performed on peripheral blood mononuclear cells (PBMCs), taken when the disease was refractory, from a patient treated with antithyroid drugs. This chain connects TRBV27 to TRBJ2-7, with TRBD2 matching 8 bases. The CDR3 sequence: CASSPAGGHYYEQYF. CDR3 sequence (DNA): TGTGCCAGCAGTCCCGCGGGAGGCCATTACTACGAGCAGTACTTC.